The TCR beta chain under discussion was sequenced for a study of T cells in Graves' hyperthyroidism and ophthalmopathy (dated by TCRdb to about 2019). Background for the entire study: Peripheral blood samples were taken at the time of initial diagnosis, prior to any treatment. To identify distinguishing TCR V-J signatures, a discovery cohort of around 100 patients was used, comprising 40 to 45 with Graves' ophthalmopathy and around 57 with stable Graves' hyperthyroidism. Prospective prediction of ophthalmopathy was tested in an independent validation cohort consisting of about 19 hyperthyroidism patients and approximately 16 patients who later progressed to ophthalmopathy. The 100 discovery patients were divided at random into training and test sets in a 7:3 ratio. In addition, the study compared T-cell repertoires in thyroid tissue and in blood from a handful of Graves' hyperthyroidism patients. Following sampling, methimazole starting at 30 mg daily was given to hyperthyroidism patients, and high-dose intravenous methylprednisolone was given to ophthalmopathy patients. According to the paper, TCR Vbeta CDR3 sequencing was carried out on some 140 peripheral blood samples, which came from about 45 ophthalmopathy, 75 or so hyperthyroidism and 17 progressor patients. Summary of the overall study and its limitations: Most expanded thyroid clonotypes (frequency above 0.001) were also detected in blood, a finding suggesting that blood repertoires may reflect thyroid immune responses. In cross-validation, a model built on a 13 V-J signature told ophthalmopathy apart from stable hyperthyroidism with approximately 91% sensitivity and approximately 81% specificity, and in testing the same model reached 80%/75%. In validation, progression to ophthalmopathy was predicted by the model with 65% to 71% sensitivity and 72.22% specificity, a median of about 6 months before onset. No statistical method was used to fix the sample size in advance, and group allocation was not hidden from the investigators.

There are many counts of this clonotype. What this receptor recognizes is not known. Base qualities were left out, and no much larger clone turns up one base away. The TCR beta CDR3 regions were amplified from RNA transcripts. For the first round of RT-PCR on the TCR CDR3, the HTBI primer set was used together with the Qiagen OneStep RT-PCR kit. A second multiplex PCR round built the libraries, followed by size selection and purification. Paired-end sequencing of the libraries was performed with 100 bp reads on an Illumina HiSeq2000. Regarding the original processing steps: SOAPnuke was used to process the raw data, removing reads that contained adapters or uncalled bases, had a mean Phred below 15, or lacked an exact match to the constant primer or identifier. COPE v1.2.5 was used to merge the high-quality paired reads, and each unique nucleotide sequence was defined as a clonotype. MiTCR v1.1 was used to align clonotypes to the IMGT TRBV, TRBD and TRBJ reference segments. Analysis was restricted to V-J combinations with a frequency above 0.0001, which covered roughly 99% of repertoires. A TCS score was defined as the ratio of F50 (clonal expansion) to E x V (chaos), with BLOSUM62-based TCRdist applied between CDR3 peptides within each V-J. Welch's t-statistics and random forest reduced several hundred V-J features to 10 to 15, which were used in a naive Bayes classifier (R e1071). TCRdb reworked the public reads: Q25 trimming with fastp, MiXCR clone assembly, productive beta chains retained. Duplicate CDR3 protein sequences are folded into a single record with the most common DNA and genes. The V and J calls reflect TCRdb's pipeline rather than the authors' work. This sample is represented by roughly 290,000 distinct CDR3 sequences; approximately 15% of them were singletons. Of the sample, roughly 8.2% is held by the ten largest clones.

Its CDR3 holds 13 amino acids, cysteine through phenylalanine. The CDR3 DNA has 39 bases and is translated from base 1. The germline V gene specifies SGHAT as CDR1 and FQNNGV as CDR2. At the junction V is shortened by 6 bases and J by 3 bases; bases outside the gene matches: 4. A patient counted as having stable Graves' hyperthyroidism if no progression to ophthalmopathy occurred over 18 months of follow-up. Hyperthyroidism patients were newly diagnosed, had a disease duration of under 2 months, and were aged 18 to 65 years. Any patient with an uncontrolled infection, another autoimmune disease, pregnancy or lactation was excluded. Diagnoses were based on clinical symptoms, serum thyroxine and TRAb, thyroid ultrasound and orbital computed tomography. PBMCs were isolated from 10 ml of fresh peripheral blood by Ficoll-Paque density gradient centrifugation. Trizol reagent was used to extract total RNA, and RNA quality was then checked on an Agilent 2100 Bioanalyzer.

This clonotype was obtained from a woman aged 40 to 50 with Graves' hyperthyroidism. This receptor chain uses TRBV11-2 and TRBJ1-1; 7 of the junction bases match TRBD1. The source material was blood. The base sequence is TGTGCCAGCAGTCGTACAGGGGACACTGAAGCTTTCTTT. It translates as CASSRTGDTEAFF.